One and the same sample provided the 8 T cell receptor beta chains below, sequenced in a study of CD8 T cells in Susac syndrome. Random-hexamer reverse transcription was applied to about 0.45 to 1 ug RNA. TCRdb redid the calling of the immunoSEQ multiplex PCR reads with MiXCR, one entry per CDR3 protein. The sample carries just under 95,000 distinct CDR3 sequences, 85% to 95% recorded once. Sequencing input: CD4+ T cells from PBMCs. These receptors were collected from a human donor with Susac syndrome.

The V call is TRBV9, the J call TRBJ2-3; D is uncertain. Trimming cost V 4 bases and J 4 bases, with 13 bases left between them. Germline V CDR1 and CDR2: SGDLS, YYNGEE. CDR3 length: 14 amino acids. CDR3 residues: CASSLRVGADTQYF. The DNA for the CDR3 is TGTGCCAGCAGCTTAAGAGTGGGCGCAGATACGCAGTATTTT.

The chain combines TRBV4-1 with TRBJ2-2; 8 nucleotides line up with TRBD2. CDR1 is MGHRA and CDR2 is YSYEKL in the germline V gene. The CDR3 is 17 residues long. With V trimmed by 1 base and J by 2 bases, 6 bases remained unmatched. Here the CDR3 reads CASSQAGGAGNTGELFF. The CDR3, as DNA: TGCGCCAGCAGCCAAGCGGGGGGGGCGGGTAACACCGGGGAGCTGTTTTTT.

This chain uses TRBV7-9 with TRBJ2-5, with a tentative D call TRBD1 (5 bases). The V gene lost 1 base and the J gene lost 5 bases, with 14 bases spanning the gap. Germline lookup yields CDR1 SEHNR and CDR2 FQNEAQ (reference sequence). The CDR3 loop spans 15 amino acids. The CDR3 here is CASSLVLSGPETQYF. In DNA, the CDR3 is TGTGCCAGCAGCTTAGTACTATCAGGGCCGGAGACCCAGTACTTC. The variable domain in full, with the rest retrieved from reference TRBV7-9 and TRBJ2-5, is DTGVSQNPRHKITKRGQNVTFRCDPISEHNRLYWYRQTLGQGPEFLTYFQNEAQLEKSRLLSDRFSAERPKGSFSTLEIQRTEQGDSAMYLCASSLVLSGPETQYFGPGTRLLVL.

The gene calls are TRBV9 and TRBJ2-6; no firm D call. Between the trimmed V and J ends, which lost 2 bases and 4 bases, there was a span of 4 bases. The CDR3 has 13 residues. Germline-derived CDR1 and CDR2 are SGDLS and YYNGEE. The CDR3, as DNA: TGTGCCAGCAGCGTGGACGGGGCCAACGTCCTGACTTTC. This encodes CASSVDGANVLTF.

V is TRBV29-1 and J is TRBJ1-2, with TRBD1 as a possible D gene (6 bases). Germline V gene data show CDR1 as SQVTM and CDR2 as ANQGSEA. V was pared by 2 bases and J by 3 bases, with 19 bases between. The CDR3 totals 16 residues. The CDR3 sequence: CSVEWVDRPTHYGYTF. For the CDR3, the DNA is TGCAGCGTTGAATGGGTTGACAGGCCGACCCACTATGGCTACACCTTC.

The CDR3 protein is CASSLTGGGNQPQHF. The CDR3 coding sequence is TGTGCCAGCAGTTTGACCGGAGGGGGCAATCAGCCCCAGCATTTT. This sequence joins TRBV28 and TRBJ1-5; tentatively, D is TRBD1 (5 bases). The ends were cut back, 3 bases at V and 2 bases at J, with 11 bases in the middle. Germline V CDR1 and CDR2: MDHEN, SYDVKM. The CDR3 consists of 15 residues.

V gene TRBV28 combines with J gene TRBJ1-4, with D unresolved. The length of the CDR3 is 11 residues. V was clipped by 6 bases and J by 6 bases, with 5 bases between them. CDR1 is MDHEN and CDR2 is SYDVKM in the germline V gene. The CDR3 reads CASSTYEKLFF. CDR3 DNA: TGTGCCAGCAGCACATATGAAAAACTGTTTTTT. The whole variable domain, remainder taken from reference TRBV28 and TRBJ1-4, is DVKVTQSSRYLVKRTGEKVFLECVQDMDHENMFWYRQDPGLGLRLIYFSYDVKMKEKGDIPEGYSVSREKKERFSLILESASTNQTSMYLCASSTYEKLFFGSGTQLSVL.

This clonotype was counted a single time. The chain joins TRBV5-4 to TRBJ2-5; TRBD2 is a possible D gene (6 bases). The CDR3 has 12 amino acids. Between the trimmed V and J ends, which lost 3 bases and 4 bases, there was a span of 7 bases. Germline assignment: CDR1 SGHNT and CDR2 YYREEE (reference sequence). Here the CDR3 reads CASSWRGETQYF. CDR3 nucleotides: TGTGCCAGCAGCTGGAGGGGAGAGACCCAGTACTTC. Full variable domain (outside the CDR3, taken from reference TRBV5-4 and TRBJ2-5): ETGVTQSPTHLIKTRGQQVTLRCSSQSGHNTVSWYQQALGQGPQFIFQYYREEENGRGNFPPRFSGLQFPNYSSELNVNALELDDSALYLCASSWRGETQYFGPGTRLLVL.